This TCR beta chain was captured in a study of shared clonotypes between healthy human individuals. The germline gives CDR1 SGDLS, CDR2 YYNGEE. Deletions cut 4 bases from V and 3 bases from J, with 23 bases between. The CDR3 runs to 17 residues. The assay used deep level. The data were produced by immunoSEQ multiplex PCR, yet TCRdb's version contains in-frame clones alone and is incomplete. The sample contains about 2.3 million clones, just under 95% of which appear only once. Each of the donors was a healthy adult who was HIV-negative and had not had a recent acute infection or vaccination. In regard to this clone: Its antigen remains unknown.

Study-wide points: Naive subsets typically showed greater estimated richness than memory subsets.

Sample: naive CD4+ T cells from PBMCs. The subset: CD45RA+ positively selected. The TCR comes from a man younger than 30 in good health. Some clones in this sample may be carry-over from other donors' samples. This chain links TRBV9 with TRBJ2-7; D might be TRBD2 (6 bases). CDR3 amino acids: CASSPTGTGSHFYEQYF. The CDR3 DNA sequence: TGTGCCAGCAGCCCGACCGGAACCGGGAGCCACTTCTACGAGCAGTACTTC.